The 32 T cell receptor beta chains given below trace back to one sample, sequenced in a study of CD8 T cells in ankylosing spondylitis. TCRdb recomputed calls from the 5' RACE reads with MiXCR, one row per CDR3 protein. The sample consists of about 130,000 distinct CDR3 sequences, roughly 17% of them appearing once. Study outcomes and limitations: Within ankylosing spondylitis blood, a TCR beta motif made up of eight or nine highly homologous variants appeared to be characteristic.

Their recognized antigens are unknown. The sample was blood, either unsorted or a sorted T cell fraction (not recorded which). The source of these receptors is a male donor with ankylosing spondylitis.

This clonotype was detected only a few times. This sequence joins TRBV29-1 and TRBJ2-3; D remains ambiguous. Germline assignment: CDR1 SQVTM and CDR2 ANQGSEA. Trimming took 4 bases from V and 6 from J, leaving 11 bases between them. The CDR3 sequence is 12 residues long. CDR3 sequence: CSVVSFRDTQYF. Written as DNA, the CDR3 is TGCAGCGTTGTTAGCTTCAGGGATACGCAGTATTTT.

This clonotype was counted only a few times. The chain carries TRBV2 and TRBJ2-1; 10 bases align to TRBD2. Germline V gene lookup returns CDR1 SNHLY and CDR2 FYNNEI. Trimming cost V 1 base and J 7 bases; bases outside gene matches: 10. The CDR3 loop spans 17 amino acids. The CDR3: CASSEGGLAGVSNEQFF. The CDR3 DNA reads as TGTGCCAGCAGTGAAGGAGGCCTAGCGGGAGTCAGTAATGAGCAGTTCTTC.

This clonotype showed up just a few times. This chain connects TRBV7-8 to TRBJ2-1; 7 bases align to TRBD2. This CDR3 is built from 16 residues. Germline-derived CDR1 and CDR2 are SGHVS and FQNEAQ. V shed 4 bases, J shed 4 bases, and the junction held 10 bases outside the gene matches. CDR3 sequence reads: CASSWIGEGLYNEQFF. In nucleotides, the CDR3 is TGTGCCAGCAGCTGGATAGGGGAGGGGTTGTACAATGAGCAGTTCTTC.

This clonotype was observed a handful of times. The chain links TRBV29-1 to TRBJ2-1; 7 positions agree with TRBD2. Germline assignment: CDR1 SQVTM and CDR2 ANQGSEA. The J segment lost 0 bases and the V segment lost 6 bases, leaving 17 bases of the junction unmatched. The CDR3 is 18 residues long. CDR3 region: CSVLRGSGPTISYNEQFF. In DNA, the CDR3 is TGCAGCGTACTCCGCGGTAGCGGGCCGACTATCTCCTACAATGAGCAGTTCTTC.

The chain is built from TRBV24-1 and TRBJ1-5, with no clear D. The CDR3 runs to 9 residues. Germline lookup yields CDR1 KGHDR and CDR2 SFDVKD. V lost 9 bases to trimming and J lost 6 bases, with 2 bases between them. CDR3 DNA: TGTGCCACCGCTCAGCCCCAGCATTTT. Translating gives CATAQPQHF.

This clonotype was recorded a few times. The chain has TRBV27 and TRBJ1-2; D is uncertain. Germline V CDR1 and CDR2: MNHEY, SMNVEV (reference sequence). This CDR3 contains 13 residues. V lost 0 bases and J 6 bases, leaving 8 bases between the germline ends. The CDR3 DNA reads TGTGCCAGCAGTTTATCAGGGCGCAATGGCTACACCTTC. This gives the protein CASSLSGRNGYTF.

The V and J genes are TRBV4-1 and TRBJ2-3; the match to TRBD2 covers 8 bases. The V gene's germline CDR1 is MGHRA and CDR2 YSYEKL. V lost 2 bases and J lost 2; bases outside the gene matches: 6. The CDR3 is 16 amino acids. Written as DNA, the CDR3 is TGCGCCAGCAGCCAACTAATAGCGGGACTCACAGATACGCAGTATTTT. This gives the protein CASSQLIAGLTDTQYF.

The chain joins TRBV28 to TRBJ2-1; D may be TRBD2 (6 bases). The CDR3 is 13 amino acids. Germline CDR1 MDHEN, CDR2 SYDVKM. V gave up 8 bases and J gave up 0 bases, with 8 bases separating them. The CDR3 DNA sequence: TGTGCCAGCCGGCGGGACTCCTACAATGAGCAGTTCTTC. The encoded protein is CASRRDSYNEQFF. Together with reference TRBV28 and TRBJ2-1, the CDR3 gives the full variable domain: DVKVTQSSRYLVKRTGEKVFLECVQDMDHENMFWYRQDPGLGLRLIYFSYDVKMKEKGDIPEGYSVSREKKERFSLILESASTNQTSMYLCASRRDSYNEQFFGPGTRLTVL.

This clonotype was detected a few times. This chain links TRBV12-3 or TRBV12-4 with TRBJ1-6; the D is unclear. This CDR3 has 17 residues. Trimming stripped 3 bases from V and 9 bases from J, with 21 bases between. CDR3 nucleotide sequence: TGTGCCAGCAGTTTTGCTGTGGGCCGGCAATCGTCTTCACCCCTCCACTTT. Translating gives CASSFAVGRQSSSPLHF.

This clonotype appeared a few times. The CDR3 region is CASSRTSVLLSYEQYF. The CDR3 bases are TGTGCCAGCAGCCGGACTAGCGTATTACTCTCCTACGAGCAGTACTTC. The rearrangement uses TRBV3-1 and TRBJ2-7; 9 nucleotides align to TRBD2. This CDR3 region has 16 residues. CDR1 and CDR2 (germline): LGHDT, YNNKEL (reference sequence). V gave up 4 bases and J gave up 0 bases; unmatched junction bases: 7.

This clonotype was seen a handful of times. This chain links TRBV19 with TRBJ2-3, with 11 bases identical to TRBD2. This CDR3 is 16 amino acids long. J was trimmed by 2 bases and V by 5 bases; bases with no gene match: 6. CDR1 is LNHDA and CDR2 is SQIVND in the germline V gene (reference sequence). The CDR3 reads CASSAGTSGLTDTQYF. The CDR3 DNA is TGTGCCAGTAGTGCGGGGACTAGCGGCCTCACAGATACGCAGTATTTT.

The V call is TRBV2, the J call TRBJ2-1, with 11 bases matching TRBD2. The CDR3 spans 17 residues. V dropped 6 bases and J dropped 1; count of bases not matched to a gene: 8. Germline V CDR1 and CDR2: SNHLY, FYNNEI. The CDR3, as DNA: TGTGCCAGCAGAGTCGGGACTAGCGGCCCGTCCTACAATGAGCAGTTCTTC. Translated, it gives CASRVGTSGPSYNEQFF.

V is TRBV20-1 and J is TRBJ1-1; the D gene is possibly TRBD1 (6 bases). The ends were cut back, 1 base at V and 0 bases at J, with 21 bases in the middle. Germline V CDR1 and CDR2: DFQATT, SNEGSKA (reference sequence). The CDR3 is 18 amino acids. The CDR3 sequence is CSARVPSGEWYMNTEAFF. DNA for the CDR3: TGCAGTGCTAGAGTGCCTTCAGGGGAATGGTACATGAACACTGAAGCTTTCTTT.

The chain couples TRBV12-3 or TRBV12-4 to TRBJ2-5; TRBD1 is a possible D gene (8 bases). V lost 4 bases to trimming and J lost 5 bases, with 14 bases between them. The length of the CDR3 is 14 residues. The CDR3 region is CASSYRGGMETQYF. The CDR3 bases are TGTGCCAGCAGTTACAGGGGGGGAATGGAGACCCAGTACTTC.

This clonotype came up many times. This chain connects TRBV6-1 to TRBJ2-3; a possible D gene is TRBD1 (6 bases). Germline CDR1 reads MNHNS; CDR2 reads SASEGT. The CDR3 runs to 13 residues. V was shortened by 6 bases and J by 5 bases, with 12 bases between the two germline ends. The CDR3 protein is CASSSGQLDTQYF. Here the CDR3 DNA reads TGTGCCAGCAGCTCCGGACAGCTAGATACGCAGTATTTT.

J is TRBJ2-4 and V is TRBV5-6, with 9 bases that match TRBD1. The CDR3 extends over 14 amino acids. Germline V lookup: CDR1 SGHDT, CDR2 YYEEEE. With V trimmed by 4 bases and J by 9 bases, 8 bases remained unmatched. Written as DNA, the CDR3 is TGTGCCAGCAGCCCGACGACAGGGGGAGGCATTCAGTACTTC. Translating it yields CASSPTTGGGIQYF. Supplemented by reference TRBV5-6 and TRBJ2-4, the full variable domain reads DAGVTQSPTHLIKTRGQQVTLRCSPKSGHDTVSWYQQALGQGPQFIFQYYEEEERQRGNFPDRFSGHQFPNYSSELNVNALLLGDSALYLCASSPTTGGGIQYFGAGTRLSVL.

The gene calls are TRBV28 and TRBJ1-1; 11 nucleotides line up with TRBD1. V was pared by 6 bases and J by 1 base, with 13 bases of the junction left unmatched. CDR1 and CDR2 from the germline V gene are MDHEN and SYDVKM. The CDR3 has 18 amino acids. The CDR3 coding sequence is TGTGCCAGCAGCGTAGTCTGGACAGGGGGCCTTCGGAACACTGAAGCTTTCTTT. Translation: CASSVVWTGGLRNTEAFF.

This clonotype has just a few counts. V is TRBV5-1 and J is TRBJ2-2, with unresolved D. This CDR3 spans 15 amino acids. Germline CDR1 is SGHRS and CDR2 is YFSETQ. V lost 3 bases and J lost 5, with 14 bases in between. CDR3 protein: CASSSLWETTGELFF. The CDR3 bases are TGCGCCAGCAGCTCGCTCTGGGAAACAACCGGGGAGCTGTTTTTT.

This clonotype was detected a few times. The V gene is TRBV10-3, the J gene TRBJ2-2, with D hard to call. V was pared by 2 bases and J by 6 bases, with 16 bases between. Germline lookup yields CDR1 ENHRY and CDR2 SYGVKD. CDR3 length: 16 residues. In DNA, the CDR3 is TGTGCCATCAGTGAGACCCTACAATCGGATGCCGGGGAGCTGTTTTTT. Residues: CAISETLQSDAGELFF.

The chain couples TRBV4-1 to TRBJ2-3, with 7 nucleotides matching TRBD1. From germline, CDR1 is MGHRA and CDR2 YSYEKL. V gave up 0 bases and J gave up 4 bases; unmatched junction bases: 4. This CDR3 region has 15 residues. CDR3 DNA sequence: TGCGCCAGCAGCCAAGAGACAGGGTTGGCAGATACGCAGTATTTT. This codes for CASSQETGLADTQYF.

This chain connects TRBV5-1 to TRBJ2-7; 8 bases match TRBD2. Germline V gene lookup returns CDR1 SGHRS and CDR2 YFSETQ. V lost 4 bases to trimming and J lost 2 bases; unmatched junction nucleotides: 5. The CDR3 spans 14 residues. The CDR3 bases are TGCGCCAGCAGCCATAGCGGGACTACCTACGAGCAGTACTTC. This gives the protein CASSHSGTTYEQYF.

This clonotype was seen repeatedly, ten times or more. V gene TRBV7-9 combines with J gene TRBJ1-4; D possibly corresponds to TRBD1 (5 bases). The CDR3 is 13 amino acids. V gave up 7 bases and J gave up 4 bases, with 10 bases separating them. Germline V gene data show CDR1 as SEHNR and CDR2 as FQNEAQ (reference sequence). CDR3 amino acids: CASTLGGNEKLFF. The CDR3 region has the DNA TGTGCCAGCACCCTCGGGGGTAATGAAAAACTGTTTTTT.

This clonotype was picked up a small number of times. The rearrangement links TRBV5-1 to TRBJ1-1; D is possibly TRBD1 (5 bases). Germline V gene data show CDR1 as SGHRS and CDR2 as YFSETQ. This CDR3 is 15 amino acids long. Deletions cut 3 bases from V and 1 base from J, with 13 bases between. DNA of the CDR3: TGCGCCAGCAGCTGGACGGGGACGGAGAACACTGAAGCTTTCTTT. Translated, it gives CASSWTGTENTEAFF.

A word on this clonotype: Because it lacks the conserved phenylalanine or tryptophan at the end, this CDR3 is likely a read error. The limits of the CDR3 on the DNA are not certain, so only TCRdb's listed CDR3 is given. The chain links TRBV11-2 to TRBJ2-1; no DNA check was done on the table's D call, TRBD2. With termini counted, the CDR3 has 9 amino acids. CDR1 SGHAT and CDR2 FQNNGV come from the germline V gene. CDR3 residues: CASSFTPVL.

There are a few counts of this clonotype. The gene calls are TRBV18 and TRBJ2-7; no clear D. CDR3 length: 14 amino acids. The germline V gene encodes CDR1 KGHSH and CDR2 LQKENI. The ends were cut back, 6 bases at V and 2 bases at J, with 14 bases in the middle. DNA for the CDR3: TGTGCCAGCTCCCTCCCGGGCAGAGCCTACGAGCAGTACTTC. Translating it yields CASSLPGRAYEQYF.

This clonotype showed up just a few times. V is TRBV3-1 and J is TRBJ2-5; D possibly corresponds to TRBD2 (6 bases). Germline assignment: CDR1 LGHDT and CDR2 YNNKEL (reference sequence). Trimming removed 3 bases from V and 11 bases from J, with 10 bases in between. This CDR3 has 11 amino acids. In DNA form, the CDR3 reads TGTGCCAGCAGCCATCGACTAGGGCAGTACTTC. Amino acids: CASSHRLGQYF.

The V gene is TRBV27, the J gene TRBJ2-1; 9 positions agree with TRBD2. This CDR3 region has 14 residues. Germline values: CDR1 MNHEY, CDR2 SMNVEV (reference sequence). After removal of 2 bases from V and 7 bases from J, the junction contained 3 bases not matched to a gene. DNA of the CDR3: TGTGCCAGCAGTTTAGTTAGCGGGAGAAATGAGCAGTTCTTC. It is translated as CASSLVSGRNEQFF.

This chain connects TRBV11-2 to TRBJ1-2, with D perhaps TRBD1 (5 bases). This CDR3 region has 14 residues. V was shortened by 8 bases and J by 4 bases, with 17 bases between the two germline ends. The V gene's germline CDR1 is SGHAT and CDR2 FQNNGV. The DNA of the CDR3 is TGTGCCAGCCGGGGGTCGGGGGTTAGCTATGGCTACACCTTC. Its translation is CASRGSGVSYGYTF.

The rearrangement links TRBV20-1 to TRBJ2-3; 16 nucleotides align to TRBD2. J lost 4 bases, V lost 5 bases, and 15 bases had no gene match. This CDR3 is built from 19 residues. Germline CDR1 and CDR2: DFQATT and SNEGSKA (reference sequence). CDR3 sequence reads: CSAPYPGLAGGLYSDTQYF. In DNA, the CDR3 is TGCAGTGCTCCGTATCCGGGACTAGCGGGAGGGCTCTACTCAGATACGCAGTATTTT.

This chain connects TRBV27 to TRBJ1-4, with 10 positions matching TRBD1. Germline CDR1 is MNHEY and CDR2 is SMNVEV (reference sequence). The trim removed 8 bases at V and 4 bases at J, leaving 10 bases unmatched. The CDR3 is made up of 16 amino acids. CDR3 DNA: TGTGCCAGCGGGCCCGGGACAGGGGCCTTTAATGAAAAACTGTTTTTT. Translation: CASGPGTGAFNEKLFF.

This clonotype was picked up a small number of times. The chain carries TRBV4-1 and TRBJ2-2; the match to TRBD2 covers 11 bases. V trimming: 3 bases; J trimming: 4 bases; junction bases outside the gene matches: 7. Germline V CDR1 and CDR2: MGHRA, YSYEKL. The CDR3 loop spans 17 amino acids. The CDR3 sequence is CASSQSLGTSGTGELFF. DNA of the CDR3: TGCGCCAGCAGCCAGTCACTAGGGACTAGCGGCACCGGGGAGCTGTTTTTT.

There are a few counts of this clonotype. The chain carries TRBV12-3 or TRBV12-4 and TRBJ2-1, with 11 bases aligning to TRBD2. This CDR3 has 15 amino acids. Trimming removed 6 bases from V and 9 bases from J; junction bases left unmatched: 10. CDR3 residues: CASSQTLAGGSEQFF. DNA of the CDR3: TGTGCCAGCAGCCAGACCCTAGCGGGAGGTAGTGAGCAGTTCTTC.